The rows below give T cell receptor beta chains drawn from one sample of a study of blood T cell repertoires in COVID-19. The data were produced by immunoSEQ multiplex PCR, yet TCRdb's version contains in-frame clones alone and is incomplete. The table shows 200,000 to 250,000 clones, with about nine tenths occurring only once. Sequencing was performed on peripheral blood. These receptors all stem from an older man with acute or convalescent COVID-19. Each CDR3 is given with its conserved first and last residue. Fields, in order: clone size, V gene, J gene, D gene, CDR3 protein, CDR3 DNA. A D gene is named only where the DNA matches it firmly. For some rows the clone size is stated as once, few or many, or as a class when expanded; others skip it.

abundance: .
v_gene: TRBV19
j_gene: TRBJ2-3
d_gene: .
CDR3aa: CASSHTDTQYF
CDR3nt: TGTGCCAGTAGTCACACAGATACGCAGTATTTT

abundance: once
v_gene: TRBV28
j_gene: TRBJ1-5
d_gene: TRBD1
CDR3aa: CASSPGQGHQPQHF
CDR3nt: TGTGCCAGCAGTCCGGGACAGGGTCATCAGCCCCAGCATTTT

abundance: many
v_gene: TRBV18
j_gene: TRBJ1-1
d_gene: .
CDR3aa: CASSPGVGGTEAFF
CDR3nt: TGTGCCAGCTCACCTGGGGTGGGAGGCACTGAAGCTTTCTTT

abundance: .
v_gene: TRBV18
j_gene: TRBJ1-1
d_gene: TRBD1
CDR3aa: CASSRDRGTPEAFF
CDR3nt: TGTGCCAGCTCACGGGACAGGGGGACCCCTGAAGCTTTCTTT

abundance: .
v_gene: TRBV7-2
j_gene: TRBJ1-5
d_gene: TRBD1
CDR3aa: CASSLDRGSNQPQHF
CDR3nt: TGTGCCAGCAGCTTAGACAGGGGGAGTAATCAGCCCCAGCATTTT

abundance: .
v_gene: TRBV2
j_gene: TRBJ1-4
d_gene: .
CDR3aa: CASSIPQRLFF
CDR3nt: TGTGCCAGCAGCATCCCACAGAGACTGTTTTTT

abundance: .
v_gene: TRBV2
j_gene: TRBJ1-2
d_gene: TRBD1
CDR3aa: CASRGTGDYGYTF
CDR3nt: TGTGCCAGCAGAGGGACAGGAGACTATGGCTACACCTTC

abundance: .
v_gene: TRBV6-1
j_gene: TRBJ2-6
d_gene: .
CDR3aa: CASSVQRSTGANVLTF
CDR3nt: TGTGCCAGCAGTGTCCAGCGTTCCACTGGGGCCAACGTCCTGACTTTC

abundance: .
v_gene: TRBV7-2
j_gene: TRBJ1-5
d_gene: .
CDR3aa: CASSLRRGGDQPQHF
CDR3nt: TGTGCCAGCAGCTTAAGGAGGGGAGGGGATCAGCCCCAGCATTTT

abundance: once
v_gene: TRBV7-2
j_gene: TRBJ2-2
d_gene: .
CDR3aa: CASSATFTGELFF
CDR3nt: TGTGCCAGCAGCGCGACATTTACCGGGGAGCTGTTTTTT

abundance: .
v_gene: TRBV6-6
j_gene: TRBJ2-4
d_gene: TRBD1
CDR3aa: CASSPGQGLNIQYF
CDR3nt: TGTGCCAGCAGTCCGGGACAGGGGTTAAACATTCAGTACTTC

abundance: .
v_gene: TRBV24-1
j_gene: TRBJ2-1
d_gene: TRBD1
CDR3aa: CATSAKDRANEQFF
CDR3nt: TGTGCCACCAGTGCAAAAGACAGGGCGAATGAGCAGTTCTTC

abundance: .
v_gene: TRBV5-4
j_gene: TRBJ2-3
d_gene: TRBD2
CDR3aa: CASSGSGADTQYF
CDR3nt: TGTGCCAGCAGCGGAAGCGGGGCGGATACGCAGTATTTT

abundance: .
v_gene: TRBV27
j_gene: TRBJ1-3
d_gene: .
CDR3aa: CASSLSRPNGNTIYF
CDR3nt: TGTGCCAGCAGTTTATCGAGGCCCAACGGAAACACCATATATTTT

abundance: .
v_gene: TRBV7-8
j_gene: TRBJ1-2
d_gene: .
CDR3aa: CASSYRDYGYTF
CDR3nt: TGTGCCAGCAGCTACAGGGATTATGGCTACACCTTC

abundance: .
v_gene: TRBV6-5
j_gene: TRBJ2-3
d_gene: TRBD2
CDR3aa: CASSRREGTDTQYF
CDR3nt: TGTGCCAGCAGTCGGCGGGAGGGCACAGATACGCAGTATTTT

abundance: .
v_gene: TRBV18
j_gene: TRBJ2-5
d_gene: .
CDR3aa: CASSKGVQETQYF
CDR3nt: TGTGCCAGCTCAAAGGGGGTTCAAGAGACCCAGTACTTC

abundance: .
v_gene: TRBV10-2
j_gene: TRBJ2-1
d_gene: .
CDR3aa: CASSELYNEQFF
CDR3nt: TGCGCCAGCAGTGAGCTGTACAATGAGCAGTTCTTC

abundance: .
v_gene: TRBV3-1/TRBV3-2
j_gene: TRBJ1-5
d_gene: TRBD1
CDR3aa: CASSPGGISNQPQHF
CDR3nt: TGTGCCAGCAGCCCAGGGGGGATTAGCAATCAGCCCCAGCATTTT

abundance: .
v_gene: TRBV7-9
j_gene: TRBJ2-5
d_gene: .
CDR3aa: CASSLRGAQETQYF
CDR3nt: TGTGCCAGCAGCTTACGGGGGGCCCAAGAGACCCAGTACTTC

abundance: .
v_gene: TRBV6-4
j_gene: TRBJ2-1
d_gene: TRBD2
CDR3aa: CASRLGGGRCNEQFF
CDR3nt: TGTGCCAGCAGACTGGGGGGCGGGAGGTGCAATGAGCAGTTCTTC

abundance: .
v_gene: TRBV5-1
j_gene: TRBJ2-5
d_gene: TRBD1
CDR3aa: CASSIGQAQEETQYF
CDR3nt: TGCGCCAGCAGCATAGGACAGGCCCAGGAGGAGACCCAGTACTTC

abundance: few
v_gene: TRBV12-5
j_gene: TRBJ1-2
d_gene: .
CDR3aa: CASGLDRVDGYTF
CDR3nt: TGTGCTAGTGGTTTGGACAGGGTGGATGGCTACACCTTC

abundance: .
v_gene: TRBV5-1
j_gene: TRBJ1-2
d_gene: TRBD1
CDR3aa: CASSFGQGAGGYTF
CDR3nt: TGCGCCAGCAGCTTCGGACAGGGGGCCGGTGGCTACACCTTC

abundance: .
v_gene: TRBV27
j_gene: TRBJ1-1
d_gene: .
CDR3aa: CASKIRGSPSGEAFF
CDR3nt: TGTGCCAGCAAAATCAGGGGCTCCCCGAGCGGTGAAGCTTTCTTT

abundance: .
v_gene: TRBV6-1
j_gene: TRBJ2-7
d_gene: .
CDR3aa: CASSVQGKFDSYEQYF
CDR3nt: TGTGCCAGCAGTGTCCAGGGAAAATTTGACTCCTACGAGCAGTACTTC

abundance: .
v_gene: TRBV4-1
j_gene: TRBJ2-1
d_gene: TRBD2
CDR3aa: CASSVRLAGVGSYNEQFF
CDR3nt: TGCGCCAGCAGCGTGAGACTAGCGGGAGTAGGGTCCTACAATGAGCAGTTCTTC

abundance: .
v_gene: TRBV10-3
j_gene: TRBJ2-1
d_gene: .
CDR3aa: CAISDGLDNEQFF
CDR3nt: TGTGCCATCAGTGACGGACTGGACAATGAGCAGTTCTTC

abundance: .
v_gene: TRBV18
j_gene: TRBJ2-1
d_gene: .
CDR3aa: CASSSGRARGEQFF
CDR3nt: TGTGCCAGCTCGTCGGGGAGGGCCAGGGGTGAGCAGTTCTTC

abundance: .
v_gene: TRBV4-1
j_gene: TRBJ1-4
d_gene: .
CDR3aa: CASSQDLARSNEKLFF
CDR3nt: TGCGCCAGCAGCCAAGATCTGGCCAGATCTAATGAAAAACTGTTTTTT